This T cell receptor beta chain is drawn from a study of blood T cell repertoires in COVID-19. Across the whole study: Sites in the United States, Italy and Spain provided acute and convalescent COVID-19 samples. PBMCs, B-cell-depleted T cells, or T cells were the source of the cDNA or gDNA that made up the material.

Per the authors' pipeline: Amplification of reference gene primers was used by the study to estimate nucleated cell counts. The protocol was immunoSEQ multiplex PCR, while the TCRdb copy is restricted to in-frame clones and leaves out a portion. The V and J calls and clone size were taken over from that table, and D and trimming were inferred from the DNA. This sample yields 140,000 to 150,000 clones, of which around 84% are seen a single time; 5% belongs to the top ten. Sequencing used peripheral blood. The clonotype was recovered from a woman between 50 and 59 years old with acute or convalescent COVID-19.

CDR3: CASSPHLGEETQYF. As DNA, the CDR3 is TGTGCCAGCAGCCCCCACCTAGGCGAAGAGACCCAGTACTTC. This sequence joins TRBV7-2 and TRBJ2-5; no firm D call. V was clipped by 5 bases and J by 3 bases, with 13 bases between them. CDR1 is SGHTA, CDR2 FQGNSA, per germline. The length of the CDR3 is 14 residues.